This TCR beta chain was retrieved from a study of identical twins. Study conclusions and caveats: With monozygotic twins, out-of-frame TCR alpha sharing exceeded what models estimated. Researchers reported weaker excess twin sharing in beta out-of-frame sequences.

This clonotype has a handful of counts. Its antigen is currently unknown. Trimming cost V 4 bases and J 5 bases; bases outside gene matches: 4. CDR1 and CDR2 from the germline V gene are SGHRS and YFSETQ. The CDR3 is 13 residues long. MiXCR was run by TCRdb on the 5' RACE reads, yielding one entry per CDR3 protein. The sample lists about 280,000 distinct CDR3 sequences; about 8% were seen once. These data are also associated with another study on yellow fever vaccine responses in identical twins. According to that study: Convergence reportedly seemed to mark part of the twins' vaccine T cell response, with personalization marking the rest.

The clonotype originates from a woman between 18 and 30 years old in good health. The sequenced sample consisted of memory (CD45RO+) T cells sorted from blood. The chain employs TRBV5-1 and TRBJ2-5; TRBD2 matches 8 bases. The CDR3, as DNA: TGCGCCAGCAGCCCACCTAGCGGGGAGACCCAGTACTTC. Translation gives CASSPPSGETQYF. Full variable domain (outside the CDR3, taken from reference TRBV5-1 and TRBJ2-5): KAGVTQTPRYLIKTRGQQVTLSCSPISGHRSVSWYQQTPGQGLQFLFEYFSETQRNKGNFPGRFSGRQFSNSRSEMNVSTLELGDSALYLCASSPPSGETQYFGPGTRLLVL.